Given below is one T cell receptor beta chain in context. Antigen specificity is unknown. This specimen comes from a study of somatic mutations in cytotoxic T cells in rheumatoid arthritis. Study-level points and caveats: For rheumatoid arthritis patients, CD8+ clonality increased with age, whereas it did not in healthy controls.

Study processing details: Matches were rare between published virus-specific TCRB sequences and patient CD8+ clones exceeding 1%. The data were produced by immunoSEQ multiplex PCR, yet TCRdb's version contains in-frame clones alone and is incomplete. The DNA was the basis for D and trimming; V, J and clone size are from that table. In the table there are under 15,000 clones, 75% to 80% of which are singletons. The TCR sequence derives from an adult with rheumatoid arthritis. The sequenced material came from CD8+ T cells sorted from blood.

CDR3 sequence (DNA): TGTGCCAGCACCTACCAGGGAGCGGGGCCCCAGCATTTT. Its translation is CASTYQGAGPQHF. J is TRBJ1-5 and V is TRBV28, with D perhaps TRBD1 (5 bases). V shed 7 bases and J shed 9 bases, with 16 bases lying between them. The CDR3 extends over 13 amino acids. CDR1 and CDR2 from the germline V gene are MDHEN and SYDVKM.